This entry is about one TCR beta chain. The sample belongs to a study of radiotherapy plus CTLA-4 blockade in lung cancer. The table came from immunoSEQ multiplex PCR; TCRdb's copy has only in-frame clones and leaves some out. The repertoire holds 75,000 to 80,000 clones, with around 84% as singletons. Material: peripheral blood, obtained from a patient treated with radiotherapy plus ipilimumab. The sequence derives from a human donor with non-small cell lung cancer who had stable disease on radiotherapy plus ipilimumab.

CDR3 DNA sequence: TGCGCCAGCAGTAAGGGGGCGCCCGGCTACACCTTC. It specifies CASSKGAPGYTF. The chain combines TRBV23-1 with TRBJ1-2, with TRBD1 matching 7 bases. TRBV23-1 is an ORF, with its function uncertain. CDR3 length: 12 residues. V was pared by 5 bases and J by 8 bases, with 5 bases of the junction left unmatched.